This is a list of T cell receptor beta chains from one sample in a study of T cell repertoires in cytomegalovirus infection. One entry per CDR3 protein results from TCRdb running MiXCR on the reads. This table has roughly 200,000 distinct CDR3 sequences, approximately 9.6% appearing once. The sample taken for sequencing was PBMCs. The receptors shown here come from a human donor in good health (CMV status not recorded). Some clones in this sample may be carry-over from other donors' samples. The CDR3 runs from the conserved cysteine through the conserved F or W. D genes are given only for firm matches. Size is stated for part of the rows, as once, few or many counts, or as a class when the clone is expanded.

many,TRBD2,TRBJ2-3,TRBV19,CASSLSGGRIFTDTQYF,TGTGCCAGTAGTCTCAGCGGGGGCCGTATATTCACAGATACGCAGTATTTT
NA,TRBD2,TRBJ2-5,TRBV4-3,CASSQGGLAGGQETQYF,TGCGCCAGCAGCCAAGGAGGACTAGCGGGAGGGCAAGAGACCCAGTACTTC
many,TRBD2,TRBJ2-7,TRBV7-2,CASSLKAGGPGEQYF,TGTGCCAGCAGCTTAAAAGCGGGAGGGCCAGGCGAGCAGTACTTC
many,NA,TRBJ2-2,TRBV6-2/TRBV6-3,CAGIFWPGELFF,TGTGCCGGTATTTTTTGGCCCGGGGAGCTGTTTTTT
many,NA,TRBJ1-5,TRBV7-2,CASSLAIYQPQHF,TGTGCCAGCAGCTTAGCAATTTATCAGCCCCAGCATTTT
many,NA,TRBJ1-1,TRBV20-1,CSARATGRGTEAFF,TGCAGTGCTAGAGCAACCGGCAGGGGCACTGAAGCTTTCTTT
many,NA,TRBJ1-4,TRBV28,CASNRLLRSEKLFF,TGTGCCAGCAATAGGCTCCTAAGGAGCGAAAAACTGTTTTTT
NA,NA,TRBJ1-2,TRBV5-6,CASSVLDRRYGYTF,TGTGCCAGCAGCGTACTAGACAGGAGATATGGCTACACCTTC
many,NA,TRBJ1-1,TRBV12-3/TRBV12-4,CASSLGGGYTEAFF,TGTGCCAGCAGTTTAGGGGGGGGGTACACTGAAGCTTTCTTT
NA,NA,TRBJ1-1,TRBV10-3,CAISEGGSNTEAFF,TGTGCCATCAGTGAAGGGGGATCGAACACTGAAGCTTTCTTT
many,TRBD2,TRBJ2-7,TRBV6-2/TRBV6-3,CASSSGLADTYEQYF,TGTGCCAGCAGTTCAGGACTAGCGGATACCTACGAGCAGTACTTC
many,NA,TRBJ1-5,TRBV12-3/TRBV12-4,CASSYGGADQPQHF,TGTGCCAGCAGTTATGGTGGGGCCGATCAGCCCCAGCATTTT
NA,NA,TRBJ2-2,TRBV7-9,CASSSTTGSGELFF,TGTGCCAGCAGCTCGACCACAGGGTCCGGGGAGCTGTTTTTT
NA,NA,TRBJ1-2,TRBV10-3,CAISDSGRESYGYTF,TGTGCCATCAGTGATTCAGGCAGGGAATCCTATGGCTACACCTTC
many,NA,TRBJ2-1,TRBV7-2,CASSPSRGGYNEQFF,TGTGCCAGCAGCCCCTCGAGAGGAGGCTACAATGAGCAGTTCTTC
many,NA,TRBJ2-7,TRBV6-1,CASSERGASYEQYF,TGTGCCAGCAGTGAAAGAGGGGCCAGTTACGAGCAGTACTTC
many,NA,TRBJ1-4,TRBV7-9,CASSLASAANEKLFF,TGTGCCAGCAGCTTAGCTAGCGCAGCTAATGAAAAACTGTTTTTT
few,TRBD1,TRBJ1-1,TRBV19,CASGSPGQGNTEAFF,TGTGCCAGTGGTTCCCCGGGACAGGGGAACACTGAAGCTTTCTTT
NA,NA,TRBJ2-7,TRBV11-2,CASSPLREYEQYF,TGTGCCAGCAGCCCACTTCGCGAATACGAGCAGTACTTC
many,NA,TRBJ1-2,TRBV7-2,CASSLVGGSPFNYGYTF,TGTGCCAGCAGCTTAGTGGGCGGGAGCCCTTTTAACTATGGCTACACCTTC
many,NA,TRBJ1-5,TRBV29-1,CSVEDKGNLFNQPQHF,TGCAGCGTTGAAGATAAGGGAAATCTTTTCAATCAGCCCCAGCATTTT
few,NA,TRBJ1-1,TRBV20-1,CSASSGAMNTEAFF,TGCAGTGCTAGCTCGGGGGCCATGAACACTGAAGCTTTCTTT
few,TRBD1,TRBJ2-7,TRBV28,CASSFRDRFSYEQYF,TGTGCCAGCAGTTTTAGGGACAGGTTCAGCTACGAGCAGTACTTC
many,NA,TRBJ1-2,TRBV2,CASSVESGHYGYTF,TGTGCCAGCAGTGTGGAGAGTGGCCACTATGGCTACACCTTC
NA,NA,TRBJ2-6,TRBV5-8,CASSRGSGANVLTF,TGTGCCAGCAGTCGGGGGTCTGGGGCCAACGTCCTGACTTTC
NA,NA,TRBJ2-5,TRBV7-3,CASSPEGTFQETQYF,TGTGCCAGCAGCCCTGAAGGGACTTTCCAAGAGACCCAGTACTTC
NA,NA,TRBJ2-1,TRBV2,CASSDSGTLGDEQFF,TGTGCCAGCAGTGATAGTGGGACTCTAGGCGATGAGCAGTTCTTC
many,NA,TRBJ2-1,TRBV12-3/TRBV12-4,CASSFVGGAEQFF,TGTGCCAGCAGTTTTGTGGGGGGGGCTGAGCAGTTCTTC
few,NA,TRBJ2-1,TRBV19,CASQSDRLRTEQFF,TGTGCCAGTCAAAGTGACAGGCTGCGGACGGAGCAGTTCTTC